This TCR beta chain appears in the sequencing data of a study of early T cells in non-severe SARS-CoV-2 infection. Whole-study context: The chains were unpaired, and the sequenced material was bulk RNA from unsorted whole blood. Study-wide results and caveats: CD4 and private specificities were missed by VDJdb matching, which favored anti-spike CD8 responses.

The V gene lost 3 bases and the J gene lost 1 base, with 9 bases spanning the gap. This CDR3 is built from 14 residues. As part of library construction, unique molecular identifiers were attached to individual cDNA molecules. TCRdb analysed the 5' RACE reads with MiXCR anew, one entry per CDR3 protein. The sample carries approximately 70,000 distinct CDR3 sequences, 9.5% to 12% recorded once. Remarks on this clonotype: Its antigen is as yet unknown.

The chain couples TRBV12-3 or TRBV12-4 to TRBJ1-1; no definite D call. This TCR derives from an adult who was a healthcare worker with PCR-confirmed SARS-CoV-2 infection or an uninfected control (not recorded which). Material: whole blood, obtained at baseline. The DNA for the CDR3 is TGTGCCAGCAGTTTGCTGGGCACGAACACTGAAGCTTTCTTT. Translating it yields CASSLLGTNTEAFF.